Below are 4 T cell receptor beta chains sequenced from a single sample in a study of Tregs in tolerant kidney transplant recipients. Related graft donors supplied nonmyeloablative bone marrow transplants, and mixed chimerism was transient. Profiling relied on immunoSEQ multiplex PCR, and the TCRdb table lists in-frame clones only, not all of them. The repertoire holds about 81,000 clones, 90% to 95% seen once, with approximately 1.4% in the top ten. The sequencing here drew on CD4+ T cells from blood (PBMCs), taken 24 months after the transplant. The receptors stem from a human patient who received a combined kidney and bone marrow transplant. The T cells may partly be graft donor cells.

The gene calls are TRBV5-1 and TRBJ2-5; 9 bases align to TRBD1. Germline V CDR1 and CDR2: SGHRS, YFSETQ. This CDR3 is built from 17 residues. Unmatched junction bases numbered 14, after V lost 4 bases and J lost 4 bases. The CDR3 DNA follows: TGCGCCAGCAGCCAACCCCTAGGACAGGGGACGGGAGAGACCCAGTACTTC. Amino acid sequence: CASSQPLGQGTGETQYF.

The chain links TRBV5-1 to TRBJ2-5; D not certain. CDR1 SGHRS and CDR2 YFSETQ come from the germline V gene. The CDR3 has 14 amino acids. V was pared by 0 bases and J by 5 bases, with 11 bases between. CDR3 sequence: CASSLEYPRETQYF. Here the CDR3 DNA reads TGCGCCAGCAGCTTGGAGTACCCGAGGGAGACCCAGTACTTC.

As for this clone: This sample includes further DNA sequences coding for the same CDR3. This chain joins TRBV7-9 and TRBJ1-2, with D maybe TRBD1 (6 bases). CDR3 length: 15 amino acids. Trimming removed 1 base from V and 13 bases from J, with 22 bases in between. CDR1 and CDR2 from the germline V gene are SEHNR and FQNEAQ (reference sequence). The CDR3 nucleotides are TGTGCCAGCAGCTTAGGAGGACAGTCACACGGAGAATGCACCTTC. Encoded protein: CASSLGGQSHGECTF.

The V and J genes are TRBV7-9 and TRBJ1-2; tentatively, D is TRBD1 (5 bases). The CDR3 consists of 14 residues. With 1 base removed from V and 8 bases from J, the gap between germline ends came to 14 bases. Germline values: CDR1 SEHNR, CDR2 FQNEAQ (reference sequence). This CDR3 reads CASSLDGRRGGYTF. As DNA, the CDR3 is TGTGCCAGCAGCTTAGACGGGAGGAGGGGAGGCTACACCTTC. The full variable domain, rest sourced from reference TRBV7-9 and TRBJ1-2, is DTGVSQNPRHKITKRGQNVTFRCDPISEHNRLYWYRQTLGQGPEFLTYFQNEAQLEKSRLLSDRFSAERPKGSFSTLEIQRTEQGDSAMYLCASSLDGRRGGYTFGSGTRLTVV.